This note documents a single T cell receptor (beta chain) sequence. Its specificity is not known. The data belong to a study of Tregs in tolerant kidney transplant recipients. General study points: Changing PCR primers prevented nucleotide comparison between some patients' samples. This study did not directly address biological reproducibility. Validation in larger populations is needed because few patients were studied.

The CDR3 spans 13 residues. V lost 2 bases and J lost 1, with 6 bases in between. The germline gives CDR1 GTSNPN, CDR2 SVGIG (reference sequence). Assay: immunoSEQ multiplex PCR; the TCRdb copy retains only in-frame clones and omits some. The sample yields around 77,000 clones, roughly 98% seen once. The TCR sequence derives from a human donor who received a combined kidney and bone marrow transplant. Sequenced here: CD4+ T cells from blood, sampled before the transplant. The chain joins TRBV30 to TRBJ1-3; D not resolved. CDR3 in amino acids: CAWSPLSGNTIYF. The DNA of the CDR3 is TGTGCCTGGAGTCCTCTATCTGGAAACACCATATATTTT. The complete variable domain, with remaining parts taken from reference TRBV30 and TRBJ1-3, reads SQTIHQWPATLVQPVGSPLSLECTVEGTSNPNLYWYRQAAGRGLQLLFYSVGIGQISSEVPQNLSASRPQDRQFILSSKKLLLSDSGFYLCAWSPLSGNTIYFGEGSWLTVV.